The sequence of this TCR beta chain was determined in a study of T cells in Graves' hyperthyroidism and ophthalmopathy. The CDR3 sequence is 16 residues long. The V gene end was trimmed by 2 bases and the J gene end by 5 bases; junction bases not matched to a gene: 11. CDR1 LGHNT and CDR2 FRNRAP come from the germline V gene. There were TCR beta CDR3 regions amplified from RNA transcripts. RT-PCR in the first round (using the HTBI primer set) targeted the TCR CDR3. TCRdb re-called the multiplex PCR reads through MiXCR, storing one row per CDR3 protein. This table holds some 500,000 distinct CDR3 sequences, over 13% found once. This clonotype was observed a handful of times.

This TCR was sampled from a woman aged 18-30 years with Graves' hyperthyroidism. Sequenced: blood. The V and J genes are TRBV12-5 and TRBJ2-5; TRBD1 agrees at 7 bases. The DNA for the CDR3 is TGTGCTAGTGGTTTGCCCCCCGGGACAGTACGGGAGACCCAGTACTTC. It is translated as CASGLPPGTVRETQYF.